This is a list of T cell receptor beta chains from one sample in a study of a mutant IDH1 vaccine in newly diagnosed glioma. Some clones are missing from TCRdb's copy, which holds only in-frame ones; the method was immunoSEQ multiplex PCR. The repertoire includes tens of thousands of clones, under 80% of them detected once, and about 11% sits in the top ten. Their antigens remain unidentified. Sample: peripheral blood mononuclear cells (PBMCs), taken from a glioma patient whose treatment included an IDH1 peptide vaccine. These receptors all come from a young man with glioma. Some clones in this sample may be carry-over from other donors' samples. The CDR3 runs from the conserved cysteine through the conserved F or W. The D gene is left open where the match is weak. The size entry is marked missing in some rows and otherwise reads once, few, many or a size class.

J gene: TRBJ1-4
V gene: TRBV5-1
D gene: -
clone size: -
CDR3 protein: CASSLARIATNEKLFF
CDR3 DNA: TGCGCCAGCAGCTTAGCCAGAATAGCAACTAATGAAAAACTGTTTTTT

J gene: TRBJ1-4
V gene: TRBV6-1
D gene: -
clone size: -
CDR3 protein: CASTTSSTGNEKLFF
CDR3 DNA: TGTGCCAGCACGACCTCGTCCACGGGTAATGAAAAACTGTTTTTT

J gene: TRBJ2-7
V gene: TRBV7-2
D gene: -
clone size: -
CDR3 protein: CASSAIESGYEQYF
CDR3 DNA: TGTGCCAGCAGCGCCATAGAAAGTGGCTACGAGCAGTACTTC

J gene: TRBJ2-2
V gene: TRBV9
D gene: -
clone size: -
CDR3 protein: CASRVQFTGELFF
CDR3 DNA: TGTGCCAGCAGAGTTCAGTTCACCGGGGAGCTGTTTTTT

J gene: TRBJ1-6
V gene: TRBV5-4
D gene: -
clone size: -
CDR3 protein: CASSDVGGTNSPLHF
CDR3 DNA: TGTGCCAGCAGCGACGTCGGGGGGACAAATTCACCCCTCCACTTT

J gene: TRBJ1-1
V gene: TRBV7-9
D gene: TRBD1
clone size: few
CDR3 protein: CASSLGDRINTEAFF
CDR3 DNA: TGTGCCAGCAGCTTAGGGGACAGGATAAACACTGAAGCTTTCTTT

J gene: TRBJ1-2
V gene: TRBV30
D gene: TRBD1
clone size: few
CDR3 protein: CARDRRTYGYTF
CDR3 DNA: TGTGCCCGGGACAGGCGGACCTATGGCTACACCTTC

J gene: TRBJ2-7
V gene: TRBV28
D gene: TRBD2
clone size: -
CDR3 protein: CASSLLGRGRDHPYEQYF
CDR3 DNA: TGTGCCAGCAGTTTATTAGGTCGTGGGAGGGACCATCCCTACGAGCAGTACTTC

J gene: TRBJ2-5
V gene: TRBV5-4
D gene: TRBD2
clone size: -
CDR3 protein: CASSSKRDRWETQYF
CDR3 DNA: TGTGCCAGCAGCTCAAAGCGGGACCGATGGGAGACCCAGTACTTC

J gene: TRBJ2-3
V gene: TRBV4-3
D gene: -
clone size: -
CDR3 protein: CASSQDTLGDTQYF
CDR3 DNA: TGCGCCAGCAGCCAAGACACGTTGGGAGATACGCAGTATTTT

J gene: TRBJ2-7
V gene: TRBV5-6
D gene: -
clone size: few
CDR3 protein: CASSSPAYEQYF
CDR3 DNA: TGTGCCAGCAGCTCTCCAGCCTACGAGCAGTACTTC

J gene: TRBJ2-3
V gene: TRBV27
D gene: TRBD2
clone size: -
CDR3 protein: CASSYLLAALSTDTQYF
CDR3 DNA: TGTGCCAGCAGCTATCTACTAGCGGCTCTTAGCACAGATACGCAGTATTTT

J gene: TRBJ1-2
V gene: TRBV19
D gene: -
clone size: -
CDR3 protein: CASIPGILQSTDYGYTF
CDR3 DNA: TGTGCCAGTATTCCGGGGATTCTTCAATCAACGGACTATGGCTACACCTTC

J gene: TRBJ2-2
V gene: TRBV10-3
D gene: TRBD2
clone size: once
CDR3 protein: CATEGTSGYTGELFF
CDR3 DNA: TGTGCCACCGAAGGGACTAGCGGATACACCGGGGAGCTGTTTTTT

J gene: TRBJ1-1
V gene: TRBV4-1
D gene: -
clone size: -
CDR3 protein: CASSQAGRTEAFF
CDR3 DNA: TGCGCCAGCAGCCAAGCAGGGAGGACTGAAGCTTTCTTT

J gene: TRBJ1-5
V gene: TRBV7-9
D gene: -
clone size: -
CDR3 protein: CASSSGRAGQPQHF
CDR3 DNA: TGTGCCAGCAGCAGCGGACGGGCGGGTCAGCCCCAGCATTTT

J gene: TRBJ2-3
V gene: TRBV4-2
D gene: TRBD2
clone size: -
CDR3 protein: CASSQESSGSIDTQYF
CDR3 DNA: TGTGCCAGCAGCCAAGAGTCTAGCGGGAGTATAGATACGCAGTATTTT

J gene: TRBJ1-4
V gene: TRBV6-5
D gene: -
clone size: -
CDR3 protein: CASSYWWTTSSEKLFF
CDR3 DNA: TGTGCCAGCAGTTACTGGTGGACCACCTCCAGTGAAAAACTGTTTTTT

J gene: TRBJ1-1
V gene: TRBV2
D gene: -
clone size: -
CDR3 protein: CASRMTREVSEAFF
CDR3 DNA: TGTGCCAGCAGAATGACCAGGGAGGTCTCTGAAGCTTTCTTT

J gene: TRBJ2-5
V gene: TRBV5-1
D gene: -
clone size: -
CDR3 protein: CASSSAPNQETQYF
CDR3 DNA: TGCGCCAGCAGTTCAGCACCGAATCAAGAGACCCAGTACTTC

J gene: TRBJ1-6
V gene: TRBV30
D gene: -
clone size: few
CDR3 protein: CAWSEDSNSPLHF
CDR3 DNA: TGTGCCTGGAGTGAGGACAGCAATTCACCCCTCCACTTT

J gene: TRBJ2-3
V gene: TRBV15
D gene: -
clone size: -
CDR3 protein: CATKATDTQYF
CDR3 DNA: TGTGCCACCAAAGCGACAGATACGCAGTATTTT

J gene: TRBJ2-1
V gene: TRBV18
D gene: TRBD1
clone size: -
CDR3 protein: CASSLDMDRPYNEQFF
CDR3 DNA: TGTGCCAGCTCACTTGACATGGACAGGCCGTACAATGAGCAGTTCTTC

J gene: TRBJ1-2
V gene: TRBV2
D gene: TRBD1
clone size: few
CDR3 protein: CASSPGGHGYTF
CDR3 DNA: TGTGCCAGCAGCCCAGGGGGCCATGGCTACACCTTC

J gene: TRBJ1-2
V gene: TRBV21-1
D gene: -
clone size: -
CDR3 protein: CASSPSEQGARGYTF
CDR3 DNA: TGTGCCAGCAGCCCTTCCGAGCAGGGGGCGCGGGGCTACACCTTC

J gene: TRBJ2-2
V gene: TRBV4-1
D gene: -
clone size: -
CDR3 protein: CASSPSRDPLAGELFF
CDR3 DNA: TGCGCCAGCAGCCCCAGCCGGGACCCCCTGGCCGGGGAGCTGTTTTTT

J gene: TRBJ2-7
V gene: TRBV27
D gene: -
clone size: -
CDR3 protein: CASSLSLSSSYEQYF
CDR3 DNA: TGTGCCAGCAGTTTATCTCTCAGTAGCTCCTACGAGCAGTACTTC

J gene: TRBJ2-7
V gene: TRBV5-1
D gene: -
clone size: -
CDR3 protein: CASSLPVSEQYF
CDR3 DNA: TGCGCCAGCAGCTTGCCAGTCTCCGAGCAGTACTTC

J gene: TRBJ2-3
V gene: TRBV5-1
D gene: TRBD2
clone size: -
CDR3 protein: CASSLKRGVSDTQYF
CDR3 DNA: TGCGCCAGCAGCTTGAAGCGGGGAGTTTCAGATACGCAGTATTTT

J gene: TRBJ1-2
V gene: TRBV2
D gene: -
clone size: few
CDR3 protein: CASRVRVRGYTF
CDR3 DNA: TGTGCCAGCAGAGTGAGAGTTAGGGGCTACACCTTC

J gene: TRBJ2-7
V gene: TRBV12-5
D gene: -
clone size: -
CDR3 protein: CASGLSRGLSYEQYF
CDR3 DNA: TGTGCTAGTGGTTTGTCCAGGGGATTGTCCTACGAGCAGTACTTC

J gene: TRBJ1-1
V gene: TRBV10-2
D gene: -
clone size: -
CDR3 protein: CASSEPGDTEAFF
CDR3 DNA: TGCGCCAGCAGTGAGCCAGGCGACACTGAAGCTTTCTTT

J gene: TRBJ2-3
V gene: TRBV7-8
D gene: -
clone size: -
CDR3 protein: CASSYSTPDTQYF
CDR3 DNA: TGTGCCAGCAGCTACTCTACCCCGGATACGCAGTATTTT

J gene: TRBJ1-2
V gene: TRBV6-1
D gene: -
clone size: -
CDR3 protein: CASSVLPLGYTF
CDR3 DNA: TGTGCCAGCAGTGTTCTCCCCCTGGGCTACACCTTC

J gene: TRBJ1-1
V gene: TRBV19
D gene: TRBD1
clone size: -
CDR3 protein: CASSLGTGTNTEAFF
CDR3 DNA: TGTGCCAGTAGCCTAGGGACAGGGACGAACACTGAAGCTTTCTTT

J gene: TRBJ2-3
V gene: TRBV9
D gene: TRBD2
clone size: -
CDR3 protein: CASSSRRGGIDTQYF
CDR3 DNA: TGTGCCAGCAGCTCCCGGCGGGGGGGCATAGATACGCAGTATTTT

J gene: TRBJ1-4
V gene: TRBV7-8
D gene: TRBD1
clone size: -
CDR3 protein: CASSPRDRAEKLFF
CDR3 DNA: TGTGCCAGCAGCCCCCGGGACAGGGCTGAAAAACTGTTTTTT

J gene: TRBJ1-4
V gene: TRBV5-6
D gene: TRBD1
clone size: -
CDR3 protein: CASSLRQGRRSNEKLFF
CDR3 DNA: TGTGCCAGCAGCTTGCGACAGGGGCGACGATCTAATGAAAAACTGTTTTTT

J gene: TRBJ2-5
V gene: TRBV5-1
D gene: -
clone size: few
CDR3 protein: CASSLQETQYF
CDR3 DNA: TGCGCCAGCAGCCTTCAAGAGACCCAGTACTTC

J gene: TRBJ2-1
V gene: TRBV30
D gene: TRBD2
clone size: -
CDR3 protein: CAWRLAGRIDEQFF
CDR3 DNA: TGTGCCTGGAGACTAGCGGGAAGAATCGATGAGCAGTTCTTC

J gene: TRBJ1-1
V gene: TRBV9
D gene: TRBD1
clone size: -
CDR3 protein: CASSPGQGNTEAFF
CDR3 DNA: TGTGCCAGCAGCCCGGGACAGGGAAACACTGAAGCTTTCTTT

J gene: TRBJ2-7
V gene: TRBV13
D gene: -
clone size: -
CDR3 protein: CASSLSAQGPKVYEQYF
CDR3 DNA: TGTGCCAGCAGCTTATCGGCGCAGGGCCCGAAAGTCTACGAGCAGTACTTC

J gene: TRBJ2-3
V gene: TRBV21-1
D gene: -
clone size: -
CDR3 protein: CASSPQASGGEDTQYF
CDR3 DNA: TGTGCCAGCAGCCCCCAGGCTAGCGGGGGGGAAGATACGCAGTATTTT

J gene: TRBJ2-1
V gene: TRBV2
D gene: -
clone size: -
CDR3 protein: CARSRPYNEQFF
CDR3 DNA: TGTGCCAGGAGTCGACCCTACAATGAGCAGTTCTTC

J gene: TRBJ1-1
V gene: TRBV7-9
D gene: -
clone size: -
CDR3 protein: CASSLTEAFF
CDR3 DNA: TGTGCCAGCAGCTTAACTGAAGCTTTCTTT

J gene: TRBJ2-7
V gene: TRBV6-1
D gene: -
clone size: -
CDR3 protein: CASSEAGGQGALAGTLNEQYF
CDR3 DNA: TGTGCCAGCAGTGAAGCTGGGGGCCAGGGGGCCCTAGCGGGGACCCTAAACGAGCAGTACTTC

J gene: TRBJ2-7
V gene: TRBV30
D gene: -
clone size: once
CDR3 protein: CAWTPTGNSYEQYF
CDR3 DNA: TGTGCCTGGACCCCCACCGGGAATTCCTACGAGCAGTACTTC

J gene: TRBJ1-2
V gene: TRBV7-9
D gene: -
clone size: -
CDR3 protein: CASSSAGGEGYTF
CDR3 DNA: TGTGCCAGCAGCTCGGCCGGGGGGGAAGGCTACACCTTC